A single sample is the source of the 20 T cell receptor beta chains below, sequenced in a study of regulatory T cells in long-lasting Graves disease. Time point denoted: newly diagnosed GD, antithyroid drugs for less than 3 months. Scientists built the TCR library using RNA that was extracted from PBMCs. Libraries of TCR beta came from iRepertoire HTBI primers plus Arm-PCR of CDR3 regions. In TCRdb, the multiplex PCR reads were re-called with MiXCR into one record per CDR3 protein. The sample records under 250,000 distinct CDR3 sequences, 20% to 25% being singletons. The starting material was peripheral blood mononuclear cells (PBMCs), obtained at new diagnosis, from a patient treated with antithyroid drugs. These receptor sequences come from a female donor with Graves disease.

With regard to this clonotype: A much larger clone is a single base away; this may be a read error. This CDR3 reads CASSQGPGEDEQYF. CDR3 sequence (DNA): TGTGCCAGCAGCCAAGGTCCAGGGGAGGACGAGCAGTACTTC. This chain connects TRBV7-2 to TRBJ2-7; perhaps D is TRBD1 or TRBD2 (6 bases each). Per germline, CDR1 SGHTA and CDR2 FQGNSA. The CDR3 is 14 residues long. Trimming removed 5 bases from V and 5 bases from J, with 16 bases in between. The full variable domain, with the rest looked up from reference TRBV7-2 and TRBJ2-7, is GAGVSQSPSNKVTEKGKDVELRCDPISGHTALYWYRQSLGQGLEFLIYFQGNSAPDKSGLPSDRFSAERTGGSVSTLTIQRTQQEDSAVYLCASSQGPGEDEQYFGPGTRLTVT.

This clonotype was observed at least ten times. The chain is built from TRBV7-7 and TRBJ1-1; D not certain. Germline CDR1 is SSHAT and CDR2 is FNYEAQ (reference sequence). The CDR3 sequence is 16 residues long. V was cut by 5 bases and J by 0 bases, with 16 bases left in between. Written as DNA, the CDR3 is TGTGCCAGCAGCCATTGTTATCACAAAGTGAACACTGAAGCTTTCTTT. Protein: CASSHCYHKVNTEAFF.

Remarks on this clonotype: A much larger clone is a single base away; this may be a read error. V gene TRBV4-1 combines with J gene TRBJ2-6; TRBD1 is a possible D gene (5 bases). This CDR3 is 16 amino acids long. Per germline, CDR1 MGHRA and CDR2 YSYEKL. Here the CDR3 reads CASSQVQVSGANVPTF. The CDR3 nucleotides read TGCGCCAGCAGCCAAGTTCAGGTCTCTGGGGCCAACGTCCCGACTTTC.

This clonotype was recorded at least ten times. The J gene is TRBJ2-5, the V gene TRBV29-1; D not certain. The CDR3 consists of 14 residues. From germline, CDR1 is SQVTM and CDR2 ANQGSEA. The germline V and J ends were trimmed by 4 bases and 2 bases, with 14 bases remaining between them. In DNA form, the CDR3 reads TGCAGCGTTGTGCGAACCGAAAGGCAAGAGACCCAGTACTTC. It is translated as CSVVRTERQETQYF.

This chain joins TRBV7-2 and TRBJ1-6; 7 bases line up with TRBD1. The CDR3 has 17 amino acids. CDR1 is SGHTA and CDR2 is FQGNSA in the germline V gene. V was clipped by 5 bases and J by 6 bases; unmatched bases: 13. The CDR3 spells CASSLVGTAQTNSPLHF. The DNA of the CDR3 is TGTGCCAGCAGCCTGGTGGGGACAGCACAAACTAATTCACCCCTCCACTTT.

There are many counts of this clonotype. J is TRBJ1-1 and V is TRBV5-1; D gene unclear. Per the germline V gene, CDR1 is SGHRS and CDR2 is YFSETQ. This CDR3 comprises 17 residues. Trimming shortened V by 4 bases and J by 1 base, and 20 bases separated the two germline ends. The CDR3 loop reads CASSDPLRQGSNTEAFF. CDR3 nucleotide sequence: TGCGCCAGCAGCGACCCCCTGAGGCAAGGATCGAACACTGAAGCTTTCTTT.

There are many counts of this clonotype. This chain uses TRBV6-1 with TRBJ2-7, with D unclear. CDR1 is MNHNS and CDR2 is SASEGT in the germline V gene. The CDR3 is 14 amino acids. V was shortened by 10 bases and J by 0 bases, with 16 bases between the two germline ends. Here the CDR3 reads CAIRLDLSSYEQYF. The DNA for the CDR3 is TGTGCCATCAGGCTAGACCTGAGCTCCTACGAGCAGTACTTC.

This clonotype was counted only a few times. One base away lies a much larger clone, so this may be a sequencing read error. This chain's CDR3 is CASSYGGTGGGNGCTF. The CDR3 coding sequence is TGTGCCAGCAGTTACGGGGGGACAGGGGGAGGGAATGGCTGCACCTTC. The chain employs TRBV6-2 or TRBV6-3 and TRBJ1-2, with TRBD1 matching 11 bases. Germline V gene lookup returns CDR1 MNHEY and CDR2 SVGEGT. The CDR3 spans 16 residues.

This clonotype was seen ten or more times. V usage is TRBV6-1 and J usage is TRBJ2-3; either TRBD1 or TRBD2 may fit D (5 bases each). The germline gives CDR1 MNHNS, CDR2 SASEGT. The length of the CDR3 is 13 residues. Deletions cut 6 bases from V and 6 bases from J, with 13 bases between. CDR3 in DNA: TGTGCCAGCAGCTCCCGGTGGGGGGATACGCAGTATTTT. Translation: CASSSRWGDTQYF.

The V and J genes are TRBV20-1 and TRBJ2-1; 10 nucleotides agree with TRBD2. CDR1 and CDR2 (germline): DFQATT, SNEGSKA (reference sequence). J lost 3 bases, V lost 5 bases, and 16 bases had no gene match. CDR3 length: 18 residues. Written as DNA, the CDR3 is TGCAGTGCTGTACCTTACCTAGCGGGAGCGAAGGTCTACAATGAGCAGTTCTTC. It translates to CSAVPYLAGAKVYNEQFF.

In this sample, this clonotype turned up many times. This rearrangement joins TRBV11-2 to TRBJ2-3; D is perhaps TRBD1 (7 bases). Germline V lookup: CDR1 SGHAT, CDR2 FQNNGV. V gave up 5 bases and J gave up 2 bases, with 17 bases separating them. The CDR3 runs to 16 residues. CDR3: CASSRGGTVLTDTQYF. The CDR3 nucleotides are TGTGCCAGCAGCAGGGGCGGGACAGTTCTCACAGATACGCAGTATTTT. The variable domain in full, with the rest retrieved from reference TRBV11-2 and TRBJ2-3, is EAGVAQSPRYKIIEKRQSVAFWCNPISGHATLYWYQQILGQGPKLLIQFQNNGVVDDSQLPKDRFSAERLKGVDSTLKIQPAKLEDSAVYLCASSRGGTVLTDTQYFGPGTRLTVL.

This clonotype was seen ten or more times. The V gene is TRBV20-1, the J gene TRBJ2-7, with 9 bases identical to TRBD1. The CDR3 covers 15 residues. Per germline, CDR1 DFQATT and CDR2 SNEGSKA (reference sequence). Here the CDR3 reads CRAADRDRDYHEQYF. CDR3 nucleotides: TGCAGGGCAGCAGATCGGGACAGGGACTACCACGAGCAGTACTTC.

To note about this clonotype: A far larger clone is one nucleotide away, so this likely arose from a read error. CDR3 amino acids: CASSDLNRREQFF. The CDR3 bases are TGTGCCAGCAGTGATTTGAATAGGAGGGAGCAGTTCTTC. V and J are TRBV6-9 and TRBJ2-1; TRBD2 is a possible D gene (5 bases). With 5 bases removed from V and 10 bases from J, the gap between germline ends came to 15 bases. Germline loops: CDR1 MNHGY, CDR2 SVAAGI. The CDR3 loop spans 13 amino acids.

Many counts were recorded for this clonotype. The chain uses TRBV12-5 and TRBJ1-1, with unresolved D. The CDR3 contains 15 residues. Germline V lookup: CDR1 LGHNT, CDR2 FRNRAP. Between the trimmed V and J ends, which lost 1 base and 1 base, there was a span of 10 bases. CDR3 DNA sequence: TGTGCTAGTGGTTTGGCCCCAGTAGGGAACACTGAAGCTTTCTTT. Translation gives CASGLAPVGNTEAFF.

The chain employs TRBV10-3 and TRBJ1-6, with TRBD1 identical over 7 bases. Germline CDR1 ENHRY, CDR2 SYGVKD. The CDR3 contains 15 residues. Unmatched junction bases numbered 3, after V lost 0 bases and J lost 7 bases. CDR3 in amino acids: CAISESTGDNSPLHF. The CDR3 DNA sequence: TGTGCCATCAGTGAGTCTACAGGGGACAATTCACCCCTCCACTTT.

This clonotype occurred a few times. A much larger clone sits a single nucleotide away, making a read error possible. The chain uses TRBV12-3 or TRBV12-4 and TRBJ1-4; D gene uncertain. The CDR3 loop spans 11 amino acids. Here the CDR3 DNA reads TGTGCCAGCAGTCTTGGTGGAAAACTGGTTTTT. This encodes CASSLGGKLVF.

This clonotype occurred many times. The CDR3 protein is CASRLNNEKLFF. The CDR3 DNA follows: TGTGCCAGCAGGCTAAATAATGAAAAACTGTTTTTT. The chain links TRBV2 to TRBJ1-4; D remains ambiguous. From germline, CDR1 is SNHLY and CDR2 FYNNEI. Trimming removed 6 bases from V and 4 bases from J, with 6 bases in between. This CDR3 comprises 12 residues.

This clonotype has ten or more counts. The CDR3 sequence: CASSFGRTGYEQYF. DNA for the CDR3: TGTGCCAGCAGTTTTGGTCGAACGGGCTACGAGCAGTACTTC. V usage is TRBV28 and J usage is TRBJ2-7, with no clear D. Germline assignment: CDR1 MDHEN and CDR2 SYDVKM. CDR3 length: 14 residues. Trimming left V 3 bases short and J 3 bases short, with 12 bases between.

This clonotype has ten or more counts. This sequence joins TRBV5-6 and TRBJ2-5, with D possibly TRBD1 on 6 matching bases. Germline-derived CDR1 and CDR2 are SGHDT and YYEEEE. The CDR3 loop spans 16 amino acids. V shed 4 bases and J shed 4 bases, with 20 bases lying between them. The CDR3 nucleotides are TGTGCCAGCAGCCCACCTCCGGGACAATACGCAGAGACCCAGTACTTC. It yields the protein CASSPPPGQYAETQYF.

This clonotype was found many times. For the CDR3, the DNA is TGTGCCAGCAGCTTAGCGGCAGGTTACACTGAAGCTTTCTTT. Residues: CASSLAAGYTEAFF. This sequence joins TRBV11-2 and TRBJ1-1; no clear D. The germline CDR1 and CDR2 sequences are SGHAT and FQNNGV. The CDR3 has 14 amino acids. Trimming removed 1 base from V and 3 bases from J, with 9 bases in between.